This entry features one T cell receptor (beta chain) sequence. What it recognizes is unknown. From germline, CDR1 is MDHEN and CDR2 SYDVKM. The V gene lost 5 bases and the J gene lost 9 bases, with 14 bases spanning the gap. The CDR3 length is 12 residues. The data stem from a study of T cells in Graves' hyperthyroidism and ophthalmopathy. Study-level information: Prior to any treatment, at the point of initial diagnosis, peripheral blood was collected. General observations from the study: Blood also held most thyroid clonotypes expanded beyond 0.001.

Amplified TCR beta CDR3 regions derived from RNA transcripts. HTBI primers drove first-round RT-PCR of the TCR CDR3. TCRdb called the multiplex PCR reads again in MiXCR, with one record for every CDR3 protein. In the table there are hundreds of thousands of distinct CDR3 sequences, roughly 14% of which are singletons. The source is a woman between 45 and 60 years old with Graves' ophthalmopathy. The chain joins TRBV28 to TRBJ2-7; tentative D call: TRBD1 (6 bases). Sequencing input: blood. This CDR3 reads CASSLLTGLQYF. CDR3 DNA: TGTGCCAGCAGTCTACTAACAGGGCTGCAGTACTTC.